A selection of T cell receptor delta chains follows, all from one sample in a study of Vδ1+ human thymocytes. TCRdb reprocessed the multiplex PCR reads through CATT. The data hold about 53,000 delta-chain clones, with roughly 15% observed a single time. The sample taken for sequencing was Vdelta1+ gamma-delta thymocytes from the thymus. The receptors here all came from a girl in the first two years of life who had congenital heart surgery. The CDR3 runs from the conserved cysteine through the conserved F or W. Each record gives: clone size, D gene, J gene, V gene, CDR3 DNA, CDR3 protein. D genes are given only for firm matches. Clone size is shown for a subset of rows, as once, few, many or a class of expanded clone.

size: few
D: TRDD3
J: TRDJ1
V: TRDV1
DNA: TGTGCTCTTGGGGAACACACGGTTAAGATAAGTACTGGGGGACAATACACCGATAAACTCATCTTT
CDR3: CALGEHTVKISTGGQYTDKLIF

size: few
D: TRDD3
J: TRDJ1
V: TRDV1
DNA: TGTGCTCTTGGGAGTGCCGGTCCCTTCTCACGTACTGGGGGATATAAACTCATCTTT
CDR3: CALGSAGPFSRTGGYKLIF

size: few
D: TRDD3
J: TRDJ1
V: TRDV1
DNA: TGTGCTCTTGGGGAACTAGAGTACTGGGGAACGTACACCGATAAACTCATCTTT
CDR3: CALGELEYWGTYTDKLIF

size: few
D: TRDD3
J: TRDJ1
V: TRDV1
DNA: TGTGCTCTTGGGGAACTTTCCTGGGGGATACAAGAAGACACCGATAAACTCATCTTT
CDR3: CALGELSWGIQEDTDKLIF

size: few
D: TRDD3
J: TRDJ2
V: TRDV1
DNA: TGTGCTCTTGGGGGCCAAGCTCCGGTACTGGGGGATACCGCGAGCTTGACAGCGCAACTCTTCTTT
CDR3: CALGGQAPVLGDTASLTAQLFF

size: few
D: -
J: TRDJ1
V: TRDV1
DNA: TGTGCTCTTGGGGAACTTCCTACCCGGGTCGTTTACACCGATAAACTCATCTTT
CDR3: CALGELPTRVVYTDKLIF

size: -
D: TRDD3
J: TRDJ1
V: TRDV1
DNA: TGTGCTCTTGGGTGTTTTCCCCCCCACGTTTGGGGGACCTACACCGATAAACTCATCTTT
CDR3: CALGCFPPHVWGTYTDKLIF

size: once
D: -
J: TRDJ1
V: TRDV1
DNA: TGTGCTCTTGGGGAACTACCAGGGCTGGGGTCGTACACCGATAAACTCATCTTT
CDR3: CALGELPGLGSYTDKLIF

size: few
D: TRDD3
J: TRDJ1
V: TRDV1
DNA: TGTGCTCTTGGGGAATCCTGTCCTATTAGTACTGGGGGGTCCGACGCCGATAAACTCATCTTT
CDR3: CALGESCPISTGGSDADKLIF

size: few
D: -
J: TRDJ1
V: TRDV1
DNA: TGTGCTCTTGGGGAACTCGATGGGCCTGCCGATAAACTCATCTTT
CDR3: CALGELDGPADKLIF

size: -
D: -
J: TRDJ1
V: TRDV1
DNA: TGTGCTCTTGGGGAAGAGTTTTTCACCGATAAACTCATCTTT
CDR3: CALGEEFFTDKLIF

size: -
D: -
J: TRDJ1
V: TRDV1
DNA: TGTGCTCTTGGGAACCCCTTTCCTACGTTGTGGGGGAACCCCGATAAACTCATCTTT
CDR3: CALGNPFPTLWGNPDKLIF

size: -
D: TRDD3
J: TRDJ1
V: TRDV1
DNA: TGTGCTCTTGGGGAACGTCATTTGCTGGGGGATACGGCCGATAAACTCATCTTT
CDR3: CALGERHLLGDTADKLIF

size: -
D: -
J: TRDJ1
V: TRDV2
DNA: TGTGCCTGCACGCCCCGACTAGACTGGAGCAACACCGATAAACTCATCTTT
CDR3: CACTPRLDWSNTDKLIF

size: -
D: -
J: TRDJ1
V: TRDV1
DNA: TGTGCTCTTGGGGAACTTTTCGGTGGCCCGTACACCGATAAACTCATCTTT
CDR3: CALGELFGGPYTDKLIF

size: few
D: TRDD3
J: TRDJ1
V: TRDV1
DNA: TGTGCTCTTGGGGAACTAGGGCCCCTCATACTGGGGGATACTTCCGATAAACTCATCTTT
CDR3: CALGELGPLILGDTSDKLIF

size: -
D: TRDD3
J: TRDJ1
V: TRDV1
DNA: TGTGCTCTTGGGGAGCTTAGCCTTCTCGACGTACTGGGGGAGACGAGGTACACCGATAAACTCATCTTT
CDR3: CALGELSLLDVLGETRYTDKLIF

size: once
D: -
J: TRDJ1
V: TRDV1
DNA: TGTGCTCTTGGGGAACTTCCTATTCACACCGATAAACTCATCTTT
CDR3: CALGELPIHTDKLIF

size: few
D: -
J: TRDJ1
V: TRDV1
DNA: TGTGCTCTTGGGGAACAACAAGGCCTTCCTAAACTGGGGGACCCACCAAACCCGACGGACGATAAACTCATCTTT
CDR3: CALGEQQGLPKLGDPPNPTDDKLIF

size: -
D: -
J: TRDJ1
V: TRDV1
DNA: TGTGCTCTTGGGGAACGGTTGCCTGGGAGACTTACCGATAAACTCATCTTT
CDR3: CALGERLPGRLTDKLIF

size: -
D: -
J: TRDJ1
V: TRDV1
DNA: TGTGCTCTTGGGGAGGCCTCTTCCTACGGGGGGATTCGGTACACCGATAAACTCATCTTT
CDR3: CALGEASSYGGIRYTDKLIF

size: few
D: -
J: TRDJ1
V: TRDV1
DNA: TGTGCTCTTGGGGAACTCACGGGTTACCCTAAGTATATCGGGGGACCTACGTACACCGATAAACTCATCTTT
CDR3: CALGELTGYPKYIGGPTYTDKLIF

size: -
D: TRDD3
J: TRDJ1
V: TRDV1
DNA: TGTGCTCTTGGGGAACCTTCTACTGGACTGGGGGATACGACGTACACCGATAAACTCATCTTT
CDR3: CALGEPSTGLGDTTYTDKLIF

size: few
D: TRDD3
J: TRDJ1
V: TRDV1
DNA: TGTGCTCTTGGGGAAACCCTCCCCCGACCCGGGGGGATGAGGTTCGTTAATAAACTCATCTTT
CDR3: CALGETLPRPGGMRFVNKLIF

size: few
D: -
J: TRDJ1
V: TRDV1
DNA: TGTGCTCTTGGGGAACTAGGGAAATGTGGAGAACTCATCTTT
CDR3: CALGELGKCGELIF

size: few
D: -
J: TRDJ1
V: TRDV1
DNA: TGTGCTCTTGGGGTCCTCCGGGGGAGGATACCTTCACTAGGATCCACCGATAAACTCATCTTT
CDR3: CALGVLRGRIPSLGSTDKLIF

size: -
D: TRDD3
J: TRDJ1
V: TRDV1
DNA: TGTGCTCTTGGGGAACCACACATTCCTGAACTGGGGGATACCGATAAACTCATCTTT
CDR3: CALGEPHIPELGDTDKLIF

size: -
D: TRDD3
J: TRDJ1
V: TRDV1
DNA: TGTGCTCTTGGGGACAATCACCACCGGGCAGAACTGGGGGATACGCCGAACTACACCGATAAACTCATCTTT
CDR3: CALGDNHHRAELGDTPNYTDKLIF

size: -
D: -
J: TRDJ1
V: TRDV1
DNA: TGTGCTCTTGGGGAACTAGCTACGGGGGACACCGATAAACTCATCTTT
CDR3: CALGELATGDTDKLIF

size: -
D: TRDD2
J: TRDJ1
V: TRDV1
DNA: TGTGCTCTTGGGGACATCCGGCCTTCCTACGGGGGGGATTTAAACACCGATAAACTCATCTTT
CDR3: CALGDIRPSYGGDLNTDKLIF

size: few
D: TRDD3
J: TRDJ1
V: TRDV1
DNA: TGTGCTCTTGGCGCGCCTTCCTATGTTGTGGTGGGGGATACGCGTCGAGATAAACTCATCTTT
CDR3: CALGAPSYVVVGDTRRDKLIF

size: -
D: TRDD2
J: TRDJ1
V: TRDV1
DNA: TGTGCTCTTGGGGAACCAAGTCGAAGCGTATCTTCCTACGGGGGACTATACACCGATAAACTCATCTTT
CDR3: CALGEPSRSVSSYGGLYTDKLIF

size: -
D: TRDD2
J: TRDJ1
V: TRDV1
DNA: TGTGCTCTTGGGCCCCCTTCCTCATTTACACTGTCCACCGATAAACTCATCTTT
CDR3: CALGPPSSFTLSTDKLIF

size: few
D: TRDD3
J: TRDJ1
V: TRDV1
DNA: TGTGCTCTTGGGGCTTCCCATTTGGGGGATACCCAGGAACTCATCTTT
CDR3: CALGASHLGDTQELIF

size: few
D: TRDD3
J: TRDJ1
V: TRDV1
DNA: TGTGCTCTTGGGGACTCTGGGGGCTACTGGGGGAGCAATGCCTACACCGATAAACTCATCTTT
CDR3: CALGDSGGYWGSNAYTDKLIF

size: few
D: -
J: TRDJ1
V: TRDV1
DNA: TGTGCTCTTGGGGAACTCCAATTTGGACTGGTATCCGATAAACTCATCTTT
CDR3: CALGELQFGLVSDKLIF

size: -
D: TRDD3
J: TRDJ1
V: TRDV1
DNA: TGTGCTCTTGGGGAAAACCCGCTGGGGGGTCCCCATACTGGGGGATACACCGATAAACTCATCTTT
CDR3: CALGENPLGGPHTGGYTDKLIF

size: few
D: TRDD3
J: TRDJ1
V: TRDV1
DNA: TGTGCTCTTGGGGAAACCCTCAGTTCCCGTACTGGGGGATGCTTAGAGCTCATCTTT
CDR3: CALGETLSSRTGGCLELIF

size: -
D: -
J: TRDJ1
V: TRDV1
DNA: TGTGCTCTTGGCCCATTTTCGCCCCGGGGCTCCACCGATAAACTCATCTTT
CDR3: CALGPFSPRGSTDKLIF

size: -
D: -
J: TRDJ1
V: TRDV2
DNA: TGTGCCTGTACCTCTTTCCCTTTTGCCTTCCAAGGAAAAATCGATAAACTCATCTTT
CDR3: CACTSFPFAFQGKIDKLIF

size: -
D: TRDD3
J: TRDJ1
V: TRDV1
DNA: TGTGCTCTTGGGGAACGACCAAAATGGCTGGGGGATCCCGATAAACTCATCTTT
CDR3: CALGERPKWLGDPDKLIF

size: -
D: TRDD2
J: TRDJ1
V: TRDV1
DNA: TGTGCTCTTGGGGCGCCTTCCTACGAGTCGACTAACGCCGATAAACTCATCTTT
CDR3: CALGAPSYESTNADKLIF